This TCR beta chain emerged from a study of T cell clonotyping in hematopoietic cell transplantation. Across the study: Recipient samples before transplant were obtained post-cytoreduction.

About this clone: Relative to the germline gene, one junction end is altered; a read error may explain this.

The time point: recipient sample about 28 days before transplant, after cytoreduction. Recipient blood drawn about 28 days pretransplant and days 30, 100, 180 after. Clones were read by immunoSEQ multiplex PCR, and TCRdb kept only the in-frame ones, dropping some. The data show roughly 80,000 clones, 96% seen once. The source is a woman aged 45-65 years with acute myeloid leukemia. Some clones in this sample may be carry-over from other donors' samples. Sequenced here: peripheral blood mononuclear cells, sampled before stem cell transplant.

CDR3 region: CASRQGGKTEAFF. The CDR3 DNA reads TGTGCCAGCAGACAAGGGGGGAAAACTGAAGCTTTCTTT. The chain couples TRBV14 to TRBJ1-1, with TRBD1 as a possible D gene (6 bases). Germline loops: CDR1 SGHDN, CDR2 FVKESK. The CDR3 is 13 amino acids. Complete variable domain (other parts from reference TRBV14 and TRBJ1-1): EAGVTQFPSHSVIEKGQTVTLRCDPISGHDNLYWYRRVMGKEIKFLLHFVKESKQDESGMPNNRFLAERTGGTYSTLKVQPAELEDSGVYFCASRQGGKTEAFFGQGTRLTVV.